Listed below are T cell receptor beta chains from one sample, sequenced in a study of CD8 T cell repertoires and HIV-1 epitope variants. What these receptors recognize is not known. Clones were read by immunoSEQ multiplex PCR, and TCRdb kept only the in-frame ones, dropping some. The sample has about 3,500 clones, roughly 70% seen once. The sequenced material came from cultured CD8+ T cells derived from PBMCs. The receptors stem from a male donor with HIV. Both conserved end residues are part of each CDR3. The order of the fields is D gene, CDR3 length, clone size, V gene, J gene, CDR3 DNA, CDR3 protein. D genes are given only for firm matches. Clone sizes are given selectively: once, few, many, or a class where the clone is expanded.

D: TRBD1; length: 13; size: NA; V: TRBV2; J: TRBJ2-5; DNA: TGTGCCAGCAGGAAAGACAGGGCGGAGACCCAGTACTTC; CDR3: CASRKDRAETQYF
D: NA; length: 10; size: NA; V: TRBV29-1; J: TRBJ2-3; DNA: TGCAGCGTCTTTACAGATACGCAGTATTTT; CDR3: CSVFTDTQYF
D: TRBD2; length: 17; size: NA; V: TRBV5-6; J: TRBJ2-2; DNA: TGTGCCAGCAGCTTTGCAAGTAGCGGGACGGTGGCCGGGGAGCTGTTTTTT; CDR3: CASSFASSGTVAGELFF
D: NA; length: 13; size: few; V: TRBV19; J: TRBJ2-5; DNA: TGTGCCAGTAGTATTGGCAGAGGGGAGACCCAGTACTTC; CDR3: CASSIGRGETQYF
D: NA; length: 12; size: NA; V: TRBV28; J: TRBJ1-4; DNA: TGTGCCAGCACCCCACCACGTGGAAAACTGTTTTTT; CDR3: CASTPPRGKLFF
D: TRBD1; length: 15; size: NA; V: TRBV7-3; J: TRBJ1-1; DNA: TGTGCCAGCAGCTCTCCGGACAGGGGGCTTGTTGAAGCTTTCTTT; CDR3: CASSSPDRGLVEAFF
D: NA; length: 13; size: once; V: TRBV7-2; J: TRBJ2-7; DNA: TGTGCCAGCAGCCCGGTTGTAGACTACGAGCAGTACTTC; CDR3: CASSPVVDYEQYF
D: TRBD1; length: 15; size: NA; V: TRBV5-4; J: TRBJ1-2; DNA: TGTGCCAGCAGTCAGAAACAGGGGAATAACTATGGCTACACCTTC; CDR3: CASSQKQGNNYGYTF
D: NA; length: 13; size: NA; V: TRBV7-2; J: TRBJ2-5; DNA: TGTGCCAGCAGCTTAGAGGTCGTTAAGACCCAGTACTTC; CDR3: CASSLEVVKTQYF
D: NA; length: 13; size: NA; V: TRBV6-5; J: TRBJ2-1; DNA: TGTGCCAGCAGTTACTCGTTAGTCGATGAGCAGTTCTTC; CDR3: CASSYSLVDEQFF
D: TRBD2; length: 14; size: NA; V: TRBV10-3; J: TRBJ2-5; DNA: TGTGCCATCAGTAACCCCCAGCGGGAAAGGACCCAGTACTTC; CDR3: CAISNPQRERTQYF
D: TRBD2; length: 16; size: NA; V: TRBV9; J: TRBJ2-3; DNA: TGTGCCAGCAGCGCGAGAGTAGCGGGGGGAACAGATACGCAGTATTTT; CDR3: CASSARVAGGTDTQYF